The 5 T cell receptor beta chains below come from one sample, sequenced in a study of OX40 agonist ivuxolimab in advanced cancers. Data came from immunoSEQ multiplex PCR; TCRdb stores just in-frame clones and leaves some out. Of some 74,000 clones in the sample, around 82% were seen once. The sample in question was CD4+ or CD8+ T cells sorted from blood, obtained in a trial of the OX40 agonist ivuxolimab. The receptors derive from an adult with an advanced solid tumor such as melanoma, head and neck, liver or kidney cancer.

This clone was counted a single time. The rearrangement links TRBV15 to TRBJ2-5; the D gene is possibly TRBD2 (5 bases). The CDR3 contains 17 residues. The germline gives CDR1 LNHNV, CDR2 YYDKDF (reference sequence). V was shortened by 2 bases and J by 4 bases, with 20 bases between the two germline ends. The CDR3 reads CATSRTNSGVGRETQYF. CDR3 DNA: TGTGCCACCAGCAGAACCAATTCGGGTGTAGGGAGAGAGACCCAGTACTTC.

The chain combines TRBV28 with TRBJ2-5; 12 bases align to TRBD2. There are 13 residues in the CDR3. Germline CDR1 and CDR2: MDHEN and SYDVKM. The trim removed 6 bases at V and 4 bases at J, leaving 0 bases unmatched. The DNA for the CDR3 is TGTGCCAGCAGGACTAGCGGGAGAGAGACCCAGTACTTC. Its translation is CASRTSGRETQYF.

This clone was recorded only once. The chain links TRBV5-6 to TRBJ2-1, with D hard to call. Germline loops: CDR1 SGHDT, CDR2 YYEEEE. The CDR3 extends over 12 amino acids. With 4 bases removed from V and 9 bases from J, the gap between germline ends came to 11 bases. The CDR3 sequence: CASSRTEREQFF. CDR3 nucleotides: TGTGCCAGCAGCCGAACTGAGCGTGAGCAGTTCTTC. Full variable domain (outside the CDR3, taken from reference TRBV5-6 and TRBJ2-1): DAGVTQSPTHLIKTRGQQVTLRCSPKSGHDTVSWYQQALGQGPQFIFQYYEEEERQRGNFPDRFSGHQFPNYSSELNVNALLLGDSALYLCASSRTEREQFFGPGTRLTVL.

The chain is built from TRBV7-8 and TRBJ2-1, with 9 bases identical to TRBD2. The J segment lost 0 bases and the V segment lost 5 bases, leaving 11 bases of the junction unmatched. Germline-derived CDR1 and CDR2 are SGHVS and FQNEAQ. This CDR3 region has 18 residues. The CDR3 bases are TGTGCCAGCAGCCCCCGGACTAGCGTTAGTAGCTCCTACAATGAGCAGTTCTTC. Translated, it gives CASSPRTSVSSSYNEQFF.

V is TRBV7-9 and J is TRBJ2-5; D gene ambiguous. The germline gives CDR1 SEHNR, CDR2 FQNEAQ (reference sequence). Trimming shortened V by 3 bases and J by 5 bases, and 10 bases separated the two germline ends. This CDR3 has 13 residues. CDR3 sequence reads: CASSFTRYETQYF. The CDR3 nucleotides are TGTGCCAGCAGCTTCACAAGATATGAGACCCAGTACTTC.